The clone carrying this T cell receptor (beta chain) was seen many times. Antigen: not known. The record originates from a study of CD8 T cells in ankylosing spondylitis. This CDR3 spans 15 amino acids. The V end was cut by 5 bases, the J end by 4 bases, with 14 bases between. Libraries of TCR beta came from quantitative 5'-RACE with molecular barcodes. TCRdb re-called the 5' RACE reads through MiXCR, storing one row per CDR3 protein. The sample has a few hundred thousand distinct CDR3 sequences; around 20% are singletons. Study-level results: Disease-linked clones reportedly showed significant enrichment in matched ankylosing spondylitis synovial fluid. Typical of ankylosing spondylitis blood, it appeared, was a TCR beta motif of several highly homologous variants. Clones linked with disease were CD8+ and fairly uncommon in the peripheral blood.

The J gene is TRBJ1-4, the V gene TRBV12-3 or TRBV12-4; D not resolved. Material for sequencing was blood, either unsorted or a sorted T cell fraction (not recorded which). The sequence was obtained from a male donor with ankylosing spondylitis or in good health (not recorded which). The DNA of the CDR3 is TGTGCCAGCAGTCTTCTGGGCAGTAATAATGAAAAACTGTTTTTT. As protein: CASSLLGSNNEKLFF.